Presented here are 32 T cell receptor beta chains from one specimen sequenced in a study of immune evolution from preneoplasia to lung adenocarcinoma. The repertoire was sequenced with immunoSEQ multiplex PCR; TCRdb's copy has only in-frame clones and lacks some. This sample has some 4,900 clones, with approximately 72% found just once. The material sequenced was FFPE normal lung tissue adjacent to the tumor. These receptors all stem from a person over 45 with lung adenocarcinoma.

CDR3 DNA sequence: TGTGCCAGCAGGACATCCGGGACCACGCGTGGCTACACCTTC. Its translation: CASRTSGTTRGYTF. V is TRBV6-1 and J is TRBJ1-2, with D tentatively TRBD1 (5 bases). The V and J ends lost 6 bases and 7 bases respectively, with 18 bases between them. Germline CDR1 MNHNS, CDR2 SASEGT. This CDR3 region has 14 residues.

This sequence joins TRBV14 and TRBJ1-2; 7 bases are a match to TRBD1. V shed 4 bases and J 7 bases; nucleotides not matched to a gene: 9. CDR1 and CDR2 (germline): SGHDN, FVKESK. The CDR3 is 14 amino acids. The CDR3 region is CASSRLGGASGYTF. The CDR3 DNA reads TGTGCCAGCAGCCGCCTAGGGGGCGCAAGTGGCTACACCTTC.

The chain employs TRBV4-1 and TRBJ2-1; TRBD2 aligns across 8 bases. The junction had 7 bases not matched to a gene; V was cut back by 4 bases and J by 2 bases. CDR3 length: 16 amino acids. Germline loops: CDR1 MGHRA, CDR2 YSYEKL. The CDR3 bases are TGCGCCAGCAGCCGAGAGGGACTAGACCCCTACAATGAGCAGTTCTTC. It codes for CASSREGLDPYNEQFF.

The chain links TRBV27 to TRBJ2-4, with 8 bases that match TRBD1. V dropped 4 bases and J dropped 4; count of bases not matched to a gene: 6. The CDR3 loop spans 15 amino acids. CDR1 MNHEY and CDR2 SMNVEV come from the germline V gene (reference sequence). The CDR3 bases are TGTGCCAGCAGTTCCCCAACAGGGGGAAAAAACATTCAGTACTTC. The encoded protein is CASSSPTGGKNIQYF.

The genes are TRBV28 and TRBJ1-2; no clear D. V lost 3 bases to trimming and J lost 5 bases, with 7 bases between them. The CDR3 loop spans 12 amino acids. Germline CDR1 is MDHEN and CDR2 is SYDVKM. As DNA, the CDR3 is TGTGCCAGCAGTTTTGGGATGTATGGCTACACCTTC. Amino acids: CASSFGMYGYTF.

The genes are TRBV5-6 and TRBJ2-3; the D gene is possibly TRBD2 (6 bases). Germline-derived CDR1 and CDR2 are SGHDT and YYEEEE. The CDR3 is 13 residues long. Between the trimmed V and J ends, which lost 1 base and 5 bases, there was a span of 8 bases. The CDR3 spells CASSLMTRDTQYF. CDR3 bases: TGTGCCAGCAGCTTGATGACTAGAGATACGCAGTATTTT.

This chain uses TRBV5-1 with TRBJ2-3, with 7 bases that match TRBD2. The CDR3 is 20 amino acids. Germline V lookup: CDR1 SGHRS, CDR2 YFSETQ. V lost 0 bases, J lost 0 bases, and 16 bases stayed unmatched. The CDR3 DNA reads TGCGCCAGCAGCTTGGTTGAGGCGGGCCTAGCGGCCTATAGCACAGATACGCAGTATTTT. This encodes CASSLVEAGLAAYSTDTQYF.

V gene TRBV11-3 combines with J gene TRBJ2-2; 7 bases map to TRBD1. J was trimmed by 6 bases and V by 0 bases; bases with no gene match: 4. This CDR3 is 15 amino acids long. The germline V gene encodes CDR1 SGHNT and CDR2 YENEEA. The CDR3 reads CASSLETGRAGELFF. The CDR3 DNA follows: TGTGCCAGCAGCTTAGAGACAGGGAGAGCCGGGGAGCTGTTTTTT.

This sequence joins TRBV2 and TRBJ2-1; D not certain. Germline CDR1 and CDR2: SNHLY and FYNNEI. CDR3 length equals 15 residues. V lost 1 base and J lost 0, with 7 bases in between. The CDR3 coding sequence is TGTGCCAGCAGTGAAGACTGGAGCTCCTACAATGAGCAGTTCTTC. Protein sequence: CASSEDWSSYNEQFF.

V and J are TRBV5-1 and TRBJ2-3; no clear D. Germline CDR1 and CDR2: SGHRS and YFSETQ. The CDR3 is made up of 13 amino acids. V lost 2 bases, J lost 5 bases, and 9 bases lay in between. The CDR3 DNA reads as TGCGCCAGCAGCTTAAACCGAGAAGATACGCAGTATTTT. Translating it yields CASSLNREDTQYF.

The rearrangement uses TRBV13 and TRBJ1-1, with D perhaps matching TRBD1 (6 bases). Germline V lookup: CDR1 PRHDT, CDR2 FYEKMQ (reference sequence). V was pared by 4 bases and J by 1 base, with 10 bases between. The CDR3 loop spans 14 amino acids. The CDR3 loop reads CASSSQGGNTEAFF. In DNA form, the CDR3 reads TGTGCCAGCAGCTCACAGGGCGGGAACACTGAAGCTTTCTTT.

This CDR3 is CSVRWAGTEAFF. The CDR3, as DNA: TGCAGCGTCCGTTGGGCGGGCACTGAAGCTTTCTTT. The gene calls are TRBV29-1 and TRBJ1-1, with unresolved D. Germline CDR1 is SQVTM and CDR2 is ANQGSEA. The length of the CDR3 is 12 residues. V gave up 6 bases and J gave up 4 bases, with 12 bases separating them. The whole variable domain, filled in from reference TRBV29-1 and TRBJ1-1, reads SAVISQKPSRDICQRGTSLTIQCQVDSQVTMMFWYRQQPGQSLTLIATANQGSEATYESGFVIDKFPISRPNLTFSTLTVSNMSPEDSSIYLCSVRWAGTEAFFGQGTRLTVV.

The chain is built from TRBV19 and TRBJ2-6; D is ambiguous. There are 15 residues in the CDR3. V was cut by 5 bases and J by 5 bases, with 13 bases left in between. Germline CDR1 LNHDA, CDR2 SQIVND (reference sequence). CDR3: CASSSSQSRANVLTF. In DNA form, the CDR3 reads TGTGCCAGTAGTTCATCACAAAGTCGGGCCAACGTCCTGACTTTC.

The CDR3 DNA is TGTGCCAGCAGCCAAGGTGCGCGGACAGGGATATACGAGCAGTACTTC. Protein: CASSQGARTGIYEQYF. The chain couples TRBV4-2 to TRBJ2-7, with TRBD1 matching 8 bases. V lost 1 base to trimming and J lost 4 bases; unmatched junction nucleotides: 9. This CDR3 region has 16 residues. The germline CDR1 and CDR2 sequences are LGHNA and YNFKEQ.

The chain's CDR3 is CASSLAGTGGEKLFF. Here the CDR3 DNA reads TGCGCCAGCAGCTTGGCGGGGACAGGTGGGGAAAAACTGTTTTTT. The rearrangement joins TRBV5-1 to TRBJ1-4, with 8 bases that match TRBD1. J lost 8 bases, V lost 0 bases, and 6 bases had no gene match. Germline V gene sequence: CDR1 SGHRS, CDR2 YFSETQ. The CDR3 is 15 residues long.

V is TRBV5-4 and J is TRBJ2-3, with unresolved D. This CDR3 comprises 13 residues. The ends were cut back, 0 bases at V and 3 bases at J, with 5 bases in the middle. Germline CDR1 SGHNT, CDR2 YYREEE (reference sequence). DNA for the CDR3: TGTGCCAGCAGCTTGGGGATAACAGATACGCAGTATTTT. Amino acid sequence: CASSLGITDTQYF.

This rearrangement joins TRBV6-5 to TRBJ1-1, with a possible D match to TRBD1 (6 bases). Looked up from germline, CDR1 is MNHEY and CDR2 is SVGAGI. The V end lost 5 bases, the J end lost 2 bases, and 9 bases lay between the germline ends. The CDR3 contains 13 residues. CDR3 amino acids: CASSRDINTEAFF. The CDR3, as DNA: TGTGCCAGCAGTCGGGACATAAACACTGAAGCTTTCTTT.

In nucleotides, the CDR3 is TGTGCCAGCAGCCAACTAGCGGGCTCTTACGAGCAGTACTTC. It encodes CASSQLAGSYEQYF. This chain joins TRBV4-2 and TRBJ2-7; 8 bases are a match to TRBD2. Germline CDR1 and CDR2: LGHNA and YNFKEQ. The J segment lost 4 bases and the V segment lost 2 bases, leaving 4 bases of the junction unmatched. The CDR3 length is 14 residues.

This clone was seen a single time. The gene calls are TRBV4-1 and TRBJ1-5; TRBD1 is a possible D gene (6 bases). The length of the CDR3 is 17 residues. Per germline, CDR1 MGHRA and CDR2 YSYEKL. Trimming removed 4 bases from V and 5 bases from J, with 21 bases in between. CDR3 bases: TGCGCCAGCAGCCCTGCGTCAGGGGTGAAGGGGGATCAGCCCCAGCATTTT. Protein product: CASSPASGVKGDQPQHF.

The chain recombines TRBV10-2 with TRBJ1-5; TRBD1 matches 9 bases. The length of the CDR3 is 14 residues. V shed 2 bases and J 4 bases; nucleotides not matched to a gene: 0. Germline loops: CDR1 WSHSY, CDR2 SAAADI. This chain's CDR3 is CASSEGTGNQPQHF. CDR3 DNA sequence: TGCGCCAGCAGTGAGGGGACAGGGAATCAGCCCCAGCATTTT.

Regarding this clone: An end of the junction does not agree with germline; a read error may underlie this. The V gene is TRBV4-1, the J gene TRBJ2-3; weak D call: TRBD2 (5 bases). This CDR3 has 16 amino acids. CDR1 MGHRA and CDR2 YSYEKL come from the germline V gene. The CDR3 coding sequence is TGCGCCAGCAGACAAGCCAGCGGACGGACCACAGATACGCAGTATTTT. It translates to CASRQASGRTTDTQYF.

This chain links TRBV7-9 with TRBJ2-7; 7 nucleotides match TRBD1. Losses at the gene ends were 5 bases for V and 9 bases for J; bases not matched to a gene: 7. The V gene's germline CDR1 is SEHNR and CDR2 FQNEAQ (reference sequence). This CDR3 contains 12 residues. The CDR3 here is CASSHNRQGQYF. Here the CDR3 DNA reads TGTGCCAGCAGCCACAACCGACAGGGGCAGTACTTC.

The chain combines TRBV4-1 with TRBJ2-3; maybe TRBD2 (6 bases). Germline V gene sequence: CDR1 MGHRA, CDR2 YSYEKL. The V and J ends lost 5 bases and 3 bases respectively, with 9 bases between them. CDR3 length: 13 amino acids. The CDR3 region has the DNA TGCGCCAGCAGCGGGGGGTGGACAGATACGCAGTATTTT. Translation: CASSGGWTDTQYF.

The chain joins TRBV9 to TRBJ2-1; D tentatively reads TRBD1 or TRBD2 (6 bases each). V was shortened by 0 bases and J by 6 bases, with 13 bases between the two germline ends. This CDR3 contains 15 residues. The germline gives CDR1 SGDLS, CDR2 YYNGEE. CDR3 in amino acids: CASSVVPGARNEQFF. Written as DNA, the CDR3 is TGTGCCAGCAGCGTAGTTCCGGGGGCGCGCAATGAGCAGTTCTTC.

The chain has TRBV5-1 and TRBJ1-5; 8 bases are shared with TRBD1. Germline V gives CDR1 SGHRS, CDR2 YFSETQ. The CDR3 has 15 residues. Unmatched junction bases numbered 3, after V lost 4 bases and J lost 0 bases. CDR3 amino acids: CASSTTGGSNQPQHF. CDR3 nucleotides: TGCGCCAGCAGCACCACAGGGGGTAGCAATCAGCCCCAGCATTTT.

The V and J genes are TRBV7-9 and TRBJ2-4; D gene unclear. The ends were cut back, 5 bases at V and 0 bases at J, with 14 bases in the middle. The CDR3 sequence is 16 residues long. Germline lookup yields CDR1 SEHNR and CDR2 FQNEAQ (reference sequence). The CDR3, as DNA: TGTGCCAGCAGCCCGAAGGACGGAGTAGCCAAAAACATTCAGTACTTC. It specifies CASSPKDGVAKNIQYF.

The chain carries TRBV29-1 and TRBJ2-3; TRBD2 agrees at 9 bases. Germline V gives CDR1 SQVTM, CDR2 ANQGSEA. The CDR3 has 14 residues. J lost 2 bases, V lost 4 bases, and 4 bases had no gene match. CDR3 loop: CSVGTSEPTDTQYF. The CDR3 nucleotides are TGCAGCGTTGGGACTAGCGAGCCCACAGATACGCAGTATTTT.

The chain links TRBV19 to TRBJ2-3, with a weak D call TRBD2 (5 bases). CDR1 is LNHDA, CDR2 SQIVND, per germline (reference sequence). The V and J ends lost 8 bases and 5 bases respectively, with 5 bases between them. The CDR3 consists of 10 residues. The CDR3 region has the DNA TGTGCCAGTGAGGGAGATACGCAGTATTTT. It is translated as CASEGDTQYF.

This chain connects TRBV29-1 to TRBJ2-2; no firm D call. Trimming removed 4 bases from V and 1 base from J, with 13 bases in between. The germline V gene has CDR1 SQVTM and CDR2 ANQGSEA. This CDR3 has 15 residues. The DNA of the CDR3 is TGCAGCGTTGCCGGCGCCAGCCTGAACACCGGGGAGCTGTTTTTT. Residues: CSVAGASLNTGELFF.

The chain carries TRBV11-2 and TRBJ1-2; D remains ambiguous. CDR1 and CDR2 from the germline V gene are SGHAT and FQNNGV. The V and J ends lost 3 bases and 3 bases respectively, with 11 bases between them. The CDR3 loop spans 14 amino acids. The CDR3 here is CASSFPTVHYGYTF. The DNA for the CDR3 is TGTGCCAGCAGCTTCCCCACGGTACACTATGGCTACACCTTC.

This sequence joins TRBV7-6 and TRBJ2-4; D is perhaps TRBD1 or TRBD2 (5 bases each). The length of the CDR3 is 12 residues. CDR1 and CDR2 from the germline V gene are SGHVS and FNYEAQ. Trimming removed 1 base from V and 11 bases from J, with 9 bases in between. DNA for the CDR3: TGTGCCAGCAGCTTAGATCGGGGCCTTCAGTACTTC. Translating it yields CASSLDRGLQYF.

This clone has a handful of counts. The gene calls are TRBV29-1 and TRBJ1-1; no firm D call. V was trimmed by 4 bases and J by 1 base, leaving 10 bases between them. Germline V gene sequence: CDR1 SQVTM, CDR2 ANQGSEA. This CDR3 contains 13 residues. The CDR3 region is CSVVHSKNTEAFF. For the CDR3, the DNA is TGCAGCGTTGTTCATAGTAAGAACACTGAAGCTTTCTTT.